This T cell receptor beta chain is from a study of PD-1 blockade in classical Hodgkin lymphoma. Generated by immunoSEQ multiplex PCR, the TCRdb table keeps only in-frame clones and is missing some. The sample lists 30,000 or so clones, approximately 89% occurring once. The germline gives CDR1 SGDLS, CDR2 YYNGEE. The CDR3 spans 14 residues. Trimming removed 2 bases from V and 4 bases from J; junction bases left unmatched: 6. Time point described: newly diagnosed, previously untreated cHL patient sample. Researchers used newly diagnosed, untreated classical Hodgkin lymphoma PBMCs for comparison. The sequencing sample was made of peripheral blood mononuclear cells (PBMCs). The receptor was isolated from a human donor with classical Hodgkin lymphoma. This rearrangement joins TRBV9 to TRBJ2-7; 7 nucleotides match TRBD2. The CDR3 spells CASSVGGRGYEQYF. The CDR3 DNA reads TGTGCCAGCAGCGTGGGCGGGAGAGGATACGAGCAGTACTTC.